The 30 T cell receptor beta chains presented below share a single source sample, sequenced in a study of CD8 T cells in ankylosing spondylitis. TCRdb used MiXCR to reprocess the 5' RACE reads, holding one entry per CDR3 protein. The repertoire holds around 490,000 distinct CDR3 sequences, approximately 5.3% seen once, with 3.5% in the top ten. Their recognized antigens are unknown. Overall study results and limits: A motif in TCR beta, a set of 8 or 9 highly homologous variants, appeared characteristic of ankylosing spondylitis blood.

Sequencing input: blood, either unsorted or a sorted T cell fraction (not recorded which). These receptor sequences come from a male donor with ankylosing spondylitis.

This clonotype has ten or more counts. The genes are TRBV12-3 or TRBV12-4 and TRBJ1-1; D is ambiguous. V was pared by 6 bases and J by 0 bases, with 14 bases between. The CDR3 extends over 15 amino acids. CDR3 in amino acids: CASRRSLDLNTEAFF. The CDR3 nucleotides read TGTGCCAGCAGACGAAGCCTGGATCTGAACACTGAAGCTTTCTTT.

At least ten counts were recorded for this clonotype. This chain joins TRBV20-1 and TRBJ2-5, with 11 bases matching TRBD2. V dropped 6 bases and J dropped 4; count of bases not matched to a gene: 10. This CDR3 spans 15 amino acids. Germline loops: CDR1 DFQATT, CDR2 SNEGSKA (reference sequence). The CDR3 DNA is TGCAGTGCCTCGCCGGGGACTAGCGGAGGAGAGACCCAGTACTTC. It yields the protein CSASPGTSGGETQYF.

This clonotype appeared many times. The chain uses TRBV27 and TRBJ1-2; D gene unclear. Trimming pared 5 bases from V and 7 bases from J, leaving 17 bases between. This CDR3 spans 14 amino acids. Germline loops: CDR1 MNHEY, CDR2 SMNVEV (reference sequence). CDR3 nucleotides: TGTGCCAGCAGTCACTCCGTTTCAAGAGGTGGCTACACCTTC. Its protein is CASSHSVSRGGYTF.

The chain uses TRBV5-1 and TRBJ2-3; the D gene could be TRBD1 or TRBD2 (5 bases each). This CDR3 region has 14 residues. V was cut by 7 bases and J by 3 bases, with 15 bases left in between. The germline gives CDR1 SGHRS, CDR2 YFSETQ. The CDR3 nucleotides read TGCGCCAGCCGTCGAGGGACCGGGACAGATACGCAGTATTTT. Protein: CASRRGTGTDTQYF.

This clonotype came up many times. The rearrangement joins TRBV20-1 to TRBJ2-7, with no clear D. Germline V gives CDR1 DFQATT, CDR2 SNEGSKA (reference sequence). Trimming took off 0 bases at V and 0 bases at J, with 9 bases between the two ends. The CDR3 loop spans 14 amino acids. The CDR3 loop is CSARDPRNSYEQYF. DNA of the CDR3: TGCAGTGCTAGAGACCCCAGGAACTCCTACGAGCAGTACTTC.

The CDR3 reads CASSYNTRRPYSYNEQFF. The CDR3 region has the DNA TGTGCCAGCAGTTACAATACCAGGAGACCTTATTCCTACAATGAGCAGTTCTTC. The rearrangement links TRBV6-5 to TRBJ2-1; no clear D gene. Trimming left V 2 bases short and J 1 base short, with 18 bases between. This CDR3 region has 18 residues. CDR1 and CDR2 from the germline V gene are MNHEY and SVGAGI.

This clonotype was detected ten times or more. In nucleotides, the CDR3 is TGTGCCAGCAGCGGAAGACAGAACACTGAAGCTTTCTTT. Translation: CASSGRQNTEAFF. The chain links TRBV16 to TRBJ1-1; D not resolved. Trimming left V 5 bases short and J 1 base short, with 8 bases between. CDR3 size: 13 residues. From germline, CDR1 is KGHSY and CDR2 FQNENV.

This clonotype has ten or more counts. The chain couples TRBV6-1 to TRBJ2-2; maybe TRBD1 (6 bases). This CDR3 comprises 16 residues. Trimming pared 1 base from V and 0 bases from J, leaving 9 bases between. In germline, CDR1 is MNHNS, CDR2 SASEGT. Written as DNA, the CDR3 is TGTGCCAGCAGTGAAGGGGACACCCCGAACACCGGGGAGCTGTTTTTT. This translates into CASSEGDTPNTGELFF.

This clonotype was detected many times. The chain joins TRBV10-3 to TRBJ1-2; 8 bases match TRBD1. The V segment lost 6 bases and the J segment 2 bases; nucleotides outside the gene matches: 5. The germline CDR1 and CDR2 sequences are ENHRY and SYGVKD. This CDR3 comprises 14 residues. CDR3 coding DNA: TGTGCCATCAGCGGACAGGGTTTAAACTATGGCTACACCTTC. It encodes CAISGQGLNYGYTF.

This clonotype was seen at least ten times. In DNA, the CDR3 is TGCGCCAGCAGCGCAGGACAGGGAGGAGATACGCAGTATTTT. Protein sequence: CASSAGQGGDTQYF. The chain carries TRBV5-1 and TRBJ2-3, with TRBD1 identical over 8 bases. The CDR3 spans 14 residues. Germline CDR1 and CDR2: SGHRS and YFSETQ. V trimming: 4 bases; J trimming: 5 bases; junction bases outside the gene matches: 6.

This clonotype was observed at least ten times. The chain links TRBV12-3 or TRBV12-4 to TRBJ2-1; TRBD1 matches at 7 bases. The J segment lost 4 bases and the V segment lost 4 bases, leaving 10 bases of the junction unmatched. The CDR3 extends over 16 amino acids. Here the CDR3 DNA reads TGTGCCAGCAGTTCGAACCAGGGGGTATCGTACAATGAGCAGTTCTTC. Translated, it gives CASSSNQGVSYNEQFF.

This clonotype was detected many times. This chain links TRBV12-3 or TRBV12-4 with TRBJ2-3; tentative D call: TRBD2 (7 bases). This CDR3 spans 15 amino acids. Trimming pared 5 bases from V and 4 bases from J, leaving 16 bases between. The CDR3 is CASSPLGGAPDTQYF. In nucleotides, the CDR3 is TGTGCCAGCAGTCCCTTAGGGGGGGCCCCAGATACGCAGTATTTT.

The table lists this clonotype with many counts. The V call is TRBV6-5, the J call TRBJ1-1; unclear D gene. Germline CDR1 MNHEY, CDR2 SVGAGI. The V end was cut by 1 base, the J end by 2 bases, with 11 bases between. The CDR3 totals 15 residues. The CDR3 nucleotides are TGTGCCAGCAGTTACTTTATCGGGCATAACACTGAAGCTTTCTTT. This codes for CASSYFIGHNTEAFF.

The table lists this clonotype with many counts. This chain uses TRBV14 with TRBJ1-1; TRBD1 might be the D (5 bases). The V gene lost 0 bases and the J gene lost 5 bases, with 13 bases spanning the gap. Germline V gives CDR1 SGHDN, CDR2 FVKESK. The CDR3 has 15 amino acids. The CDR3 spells CASSQDQAGWTEAFF. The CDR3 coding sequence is TGTGCCAGCAGCCAAGACCAGGCAGGGTGGACTGAAGCTTTCTTT.

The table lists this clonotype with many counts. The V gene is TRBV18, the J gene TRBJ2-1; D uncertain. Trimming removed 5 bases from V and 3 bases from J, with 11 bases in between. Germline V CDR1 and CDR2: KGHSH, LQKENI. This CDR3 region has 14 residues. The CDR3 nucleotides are TGTGCCAGCTCAAGGAATATGGACTACAATGAGCAGTTCTTC. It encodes CASSRNMDYNEQFF.

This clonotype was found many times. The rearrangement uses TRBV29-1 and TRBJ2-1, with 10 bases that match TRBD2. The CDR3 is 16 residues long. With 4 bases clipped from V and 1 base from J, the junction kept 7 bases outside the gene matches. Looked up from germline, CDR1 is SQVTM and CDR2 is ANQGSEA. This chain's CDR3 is CSVVTSGASSYNEQFF. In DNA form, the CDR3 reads TGCAGCGTTGTCACTAGCGGGGCCAGTTCCTACAATGAGCAGTTCTTC.

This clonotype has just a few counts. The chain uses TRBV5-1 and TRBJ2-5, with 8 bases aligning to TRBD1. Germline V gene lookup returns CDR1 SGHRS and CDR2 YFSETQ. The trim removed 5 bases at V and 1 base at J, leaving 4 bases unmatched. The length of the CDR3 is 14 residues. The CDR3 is CASRPQGAQETQYF. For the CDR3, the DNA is TGCGCCAGCAGGCCTCAGGGGGCCCAAGAGACCCAGTACTTC.

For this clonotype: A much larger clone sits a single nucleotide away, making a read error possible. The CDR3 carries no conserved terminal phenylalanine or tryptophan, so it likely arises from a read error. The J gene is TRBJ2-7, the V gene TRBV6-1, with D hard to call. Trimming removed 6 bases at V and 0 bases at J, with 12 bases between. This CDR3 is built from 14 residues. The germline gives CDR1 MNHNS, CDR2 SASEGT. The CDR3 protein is CASRQQVSSYEQYL. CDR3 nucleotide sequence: TGTGCCAGCAGACAACAAGTAAGCTCCTACGAGCAGTACCTC.

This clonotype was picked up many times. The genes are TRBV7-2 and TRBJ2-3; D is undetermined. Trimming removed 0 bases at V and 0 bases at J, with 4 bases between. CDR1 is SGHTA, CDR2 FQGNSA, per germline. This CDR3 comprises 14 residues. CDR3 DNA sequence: TGTGCCAGCAGCTTAGCGCGAAGCACAGATACGCAGTATTTT. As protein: CASSLARSTDTQYF.

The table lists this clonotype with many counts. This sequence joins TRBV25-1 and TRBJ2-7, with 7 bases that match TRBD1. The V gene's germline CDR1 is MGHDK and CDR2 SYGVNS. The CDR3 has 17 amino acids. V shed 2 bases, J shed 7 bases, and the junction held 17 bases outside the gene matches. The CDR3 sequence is CASSEGSTDRASGEQYF. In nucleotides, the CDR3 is TGTGCCAGCAGTGAAGGTTCTACCGACAGGGCCTCGGGGGAGCAGTACTTC.

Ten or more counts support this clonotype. The CDR3 DNA reads TGTGCCATCAATAGCGGGAGGAACAATGAGCAGTTCTTC. Its translation is CAINSGRNNEQFF. The chain has TRBV10-3 and TRBJ2-1; 10 bases match TRBD2. The CDR3 has 13 residues. With V trimmed by 7 bases and J by 5 bases, 2 bases remained unmatched. CDR1 is ENHRY and CDR2 is SYGVKD in the germline V gene.

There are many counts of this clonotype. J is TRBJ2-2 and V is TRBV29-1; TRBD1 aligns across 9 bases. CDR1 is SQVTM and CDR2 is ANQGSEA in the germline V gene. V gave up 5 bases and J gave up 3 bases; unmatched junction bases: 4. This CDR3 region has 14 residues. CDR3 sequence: CSVLRDRDTGELFF. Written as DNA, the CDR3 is TGCAGCGTTCTGCGGGACAGGGACACCGGGGAGCTGTTTTTT.

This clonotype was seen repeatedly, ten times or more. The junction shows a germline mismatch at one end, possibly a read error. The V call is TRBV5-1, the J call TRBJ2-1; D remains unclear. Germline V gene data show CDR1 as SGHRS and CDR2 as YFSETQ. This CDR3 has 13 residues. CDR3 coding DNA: TGTGCCAGCAGTTTAGGGCTTCTCAATGAGCAGTTCTTC. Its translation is CASSLGLLNEQFF.

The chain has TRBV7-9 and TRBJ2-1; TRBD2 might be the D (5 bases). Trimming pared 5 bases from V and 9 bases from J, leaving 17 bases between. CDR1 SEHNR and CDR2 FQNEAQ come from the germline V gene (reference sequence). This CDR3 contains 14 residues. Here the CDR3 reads CASSHFGELIEQFF. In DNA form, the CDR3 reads TGTGCCAGCAGCCACTTTGGGGAGTTAATTGAGCAGTTCTTC.

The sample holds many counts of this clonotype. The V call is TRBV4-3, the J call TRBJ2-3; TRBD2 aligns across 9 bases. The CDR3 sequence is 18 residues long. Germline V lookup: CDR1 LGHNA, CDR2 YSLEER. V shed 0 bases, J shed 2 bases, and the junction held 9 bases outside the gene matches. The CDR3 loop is CASSQDTLLAGNTDTQYF. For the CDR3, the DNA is TGCGCCAGCAGCCAAGATACGCTCCTAGCGGGGAACACAGATACGCAGTATTTT.

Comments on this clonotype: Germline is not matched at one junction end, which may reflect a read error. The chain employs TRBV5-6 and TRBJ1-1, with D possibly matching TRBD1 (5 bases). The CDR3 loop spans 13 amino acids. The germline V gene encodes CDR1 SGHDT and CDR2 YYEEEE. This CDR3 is CARSFGGGAEAFF. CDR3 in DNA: TGTGCCAGGAGCTTCGGGGGTGGTGCTGAAGCTTTCTTT.

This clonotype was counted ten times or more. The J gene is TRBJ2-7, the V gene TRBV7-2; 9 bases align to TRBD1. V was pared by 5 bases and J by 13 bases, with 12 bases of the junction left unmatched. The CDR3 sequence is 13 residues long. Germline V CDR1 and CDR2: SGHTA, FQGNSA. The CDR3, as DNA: TGTGCCAGCAGCCTATTCTACAGGGGGCTGACTTACTTC. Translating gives CASSLFYRGLTYF.

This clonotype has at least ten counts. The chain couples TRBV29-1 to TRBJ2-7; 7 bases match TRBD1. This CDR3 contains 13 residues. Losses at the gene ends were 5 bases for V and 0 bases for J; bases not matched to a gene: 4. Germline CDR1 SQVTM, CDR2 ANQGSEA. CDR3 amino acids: CSVLTGHSYEQYF. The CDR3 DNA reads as TGCAGCGTTTTGACAGGGCACTCCTACGAGCAGTACTTC.

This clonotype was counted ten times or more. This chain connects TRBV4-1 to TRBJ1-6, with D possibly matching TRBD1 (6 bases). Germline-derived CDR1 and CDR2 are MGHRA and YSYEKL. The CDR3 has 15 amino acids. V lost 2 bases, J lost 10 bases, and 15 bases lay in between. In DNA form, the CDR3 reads TGCGCCAGCAGCCAAAGGCTCTCAGGGGACTCACCCCTCCACTTT. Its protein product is CASSQRLSGDSPLHF.

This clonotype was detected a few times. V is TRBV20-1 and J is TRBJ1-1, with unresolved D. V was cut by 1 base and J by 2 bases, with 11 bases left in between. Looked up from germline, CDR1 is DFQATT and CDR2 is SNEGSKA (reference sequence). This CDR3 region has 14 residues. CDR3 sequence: CSARVEGINTEAFF. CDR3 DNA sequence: TGCAGTGCTAGAGTTGAGGGAATTAACACTGAAGCTTTCTTT.